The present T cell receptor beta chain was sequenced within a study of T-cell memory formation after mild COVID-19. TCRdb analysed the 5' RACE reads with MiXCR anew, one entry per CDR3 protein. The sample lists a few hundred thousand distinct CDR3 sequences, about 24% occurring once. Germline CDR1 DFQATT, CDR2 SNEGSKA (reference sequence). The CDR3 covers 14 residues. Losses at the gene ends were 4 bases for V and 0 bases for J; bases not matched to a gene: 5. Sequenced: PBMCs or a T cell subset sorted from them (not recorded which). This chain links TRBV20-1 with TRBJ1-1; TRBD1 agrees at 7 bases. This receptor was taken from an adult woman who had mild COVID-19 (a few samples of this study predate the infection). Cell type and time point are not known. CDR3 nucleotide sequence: TGCAGTGCTAATAGACAGGGTTTGAACACTGAAGCTTTCTTT. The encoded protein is CSANRQGLNTEAFF.